The subject of this entry is one T cell receptor beta chain. The source of the sample is a study of shared clonotypes between healthy human individuals. The protocol was immunoSEQ multiplex PCR, while the TCRdb copy is restricted to in-frame clones and leaves out a portion. Here the sample spans over a million clones, 70% to 80% being singletons. The V gene's germline CDR1 is SGHRS and CDR2 YFSETQ. The CDR3 is 16 residues long. J lost 6 bases, V lost 4 bases, and 11 bases had no gene match. None of the donors, who were healthy HIV-negative adults, had recently had acute infections or vaccinations. The split of CD4+ cells yielded CD45RA+ naive and CD45RA-negative memory subsets.

Specimen: memory CD4+ T cells from PBMCs. The subset is: CD45RA-negative fraction. This chain links TRBV5-1 with TRBJ2-7; TRBD1 matches 12 bases. This TCR derives from a man younger than 35 in good health. Some clones in this sample may be carry-over from other donors' samples. CDR3 loop: CASSRGLGQGAREQYF. The CDR3 nucleotides read TGCGCCAGCAGCAGGGGACTGGGACAGGGGGCCCGCGAGCAGTACTTC.